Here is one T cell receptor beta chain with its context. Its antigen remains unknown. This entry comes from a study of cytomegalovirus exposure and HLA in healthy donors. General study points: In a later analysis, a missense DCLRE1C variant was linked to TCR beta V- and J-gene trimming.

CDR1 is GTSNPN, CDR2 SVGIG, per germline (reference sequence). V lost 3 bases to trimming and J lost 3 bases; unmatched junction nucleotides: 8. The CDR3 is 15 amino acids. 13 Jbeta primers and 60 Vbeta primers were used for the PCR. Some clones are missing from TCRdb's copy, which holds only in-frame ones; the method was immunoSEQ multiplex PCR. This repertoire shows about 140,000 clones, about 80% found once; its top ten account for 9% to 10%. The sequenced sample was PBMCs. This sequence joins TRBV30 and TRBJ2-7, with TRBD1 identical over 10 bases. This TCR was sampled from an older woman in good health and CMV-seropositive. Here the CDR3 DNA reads TGTGCCTGGAGCCCCGACAGGGGGCAGGACTACGAGCAGTACTTC. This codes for CAWSPDRGQDYEQYF.